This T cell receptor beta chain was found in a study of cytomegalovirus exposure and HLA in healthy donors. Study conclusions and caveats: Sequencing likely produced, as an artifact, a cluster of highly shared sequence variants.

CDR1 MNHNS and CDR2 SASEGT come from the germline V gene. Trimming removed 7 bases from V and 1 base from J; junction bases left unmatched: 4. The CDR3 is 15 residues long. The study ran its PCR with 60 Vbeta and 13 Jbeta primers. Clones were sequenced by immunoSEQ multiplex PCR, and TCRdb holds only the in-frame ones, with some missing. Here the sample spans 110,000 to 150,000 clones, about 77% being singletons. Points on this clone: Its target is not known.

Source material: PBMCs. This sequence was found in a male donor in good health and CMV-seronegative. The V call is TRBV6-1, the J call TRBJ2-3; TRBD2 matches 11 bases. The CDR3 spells CASILAGGGTDTQYF. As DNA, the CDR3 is TGTGCCAGCATTTTAGCGGGAGGGGGCACAGATACGCAGTATTTT.